The 5 T cell receptor beta chains below were found in one sample sequenced in a study of regulatory T cells in long-lasting Graves disease. iRepertoire HTBI primers and Arm-PCR of CDR3 regions built TCR beta libraries. A single record per CDR3 protein comes from TCRdb applying MiXCR to the multiplex PCR reads. The repertoire holds about 540,000 distinct CDR3 sequences, with approximately 15% as singletons. Regarding time point: newly diagnosed GD, antithyroid drugs for less than 3 months. The authors made the TCR library using RNA they extracted from PBMCs. The same sample was also studied in work on T cells in Graves' hyperthyroidism and ophthalmopathy.

The specimen was peripheral blood mononuclear cells (PBMCs), collected at new diagnosis, from a patient treated with antithyroid drugs. The origin of the receptors is a man aged 25-40 years with Graves disease.

This clonotype was seen a few times. The chain links TRBV12-3 or TRBV12-4 to TRBJ2-7, with 14 positions matching TRBD2. This CDR3 comprises 15 residues. With 8 bases clipped from V and 5 bases from J, the junction kept 8 bases outside the gene matches. For the CDR3, the DNA is TGTGCCAGCCGTTCGGGACTAGCGGGAGCTAACGAGCAGTACTTC. Its protein is CASRSGLAGANEQYF.

At least ten counts were recorded for this clonotype. The J gene is TRBJ2-7, the V gene TRBV10-3; TRBD1 matches at 8 bases. The CDR3 sequence is 14 residues long. J gave up 3 bases and V 4 bases, and 5 bases lay outside the gene matches. The germline V gene has CDR1 ENHRY and CDR2 SYGVKD. DNA of the CDR3: TGTGCCATCAGTGCCGGGACAGGATTCTACGAGCAGTACTTC. Protein product: CAISAGTGFYEQYF.

This clonotype was seen a few times. The chain couples TRBV19 to TRBJ2-2; D gene unclear. Trimming took off 0 bases at V and 3 bases at J, with 14 bases between the two ends. Looked up from germline, CDR1 is LNHDA and CDR2 is SQIVND (reference sequence). This CDR3 region has 17 residues. The CDR3 loop is CASSIDTLRPYTGELFF. The CDR3 DNA is TGTGCCAGTAGTATAGACACCTTAAGACCTTACACCGGGGAGCTGTTTTTT.

V usage is TRBV20-1 and J usage is TRBJ2-7, with D uncertain. Trimming stripped 1 base from V and 3 bases from J, with 10 bases between. CDR3 length: 13 residues. CDR1 and CDR2 (germline): DFQATT, SNEGSKA (reference sequence). CDR3 protein: CSARVAGDYEQYF. CDR3 sequence (DNA): TGCAGTGCTAGAGTGGCTGGGGACTACGAGCAGTACTTC.

The chain joins TRBV30 to TRBJ2-1, with 13 bases matching TRBD2. Germline V gene data show CDR1 as GTSNPN and CDR2 as SVGIG (reference sequence). The CDR3 spans 17 residues. The ends lost 3 bases at V and 9 bases at J; junction bases unmatched: 14. The CDR3 DNA follows: TGTGCCTGGAGGGAAAAAGGACTAGCGGGAGATTGGATTGAGCAGTTCTTC. Its protein is CAWREKGLAGDWIEQFF.